Each of the 26 T cell receptor beta chains below was sequenced from the same sample in a study of Tregs in tolerant kidney transplant recipients. Some clones are missing from TCRdb's copy, which holds only in-frame ones; the method was immunoSEQ multiplex PCR. Found here are about 87,000 clones, roughly 93% of them singletons; the top ten hold 0.46%. Sequences were derived from CD4+ T cells from blood, sampled before the transplant. These TCRs come from a human donor who received a combined kidney and bone marrow transplant.

The rearrangement uses TRBV5-1 and TRBJ1-4; TRBD1 agrees at 7 bases. After removal of 4 bases from V and 4 bases from J, the junction contained 13 bases not matched to a gene. The CDR3 loop spans 17 amino acids. CDR1 SGHRS and CDR2 YFSETQ come from the germline V gene. Here the CDR3 reads CASSVRTGSRGNEKLFF. As DNA, the CDR3 is TGCGCCAGCAGCGTCCGGACAGGATCGCGGGGTAATGAAAAACTGTTTTTT.

CDR3 amino acids: CASRLTGWRVLSEQYF. CDR3 nucleotides: TGTGCCAGCAGGTTGACAGGGTGGCGTGTCCTTAGCGAGCAGTACTTC. The J gene is TRBJ2-7, the V gene TRBV5-8; 7 bases are shared with TRBD1. The CDR3 covers 16 residues. J lost 6 bases, V lost 5 bases, and 17 bases had no gene match. The germline V gene has CDR1 SGHTS and CDR2 YDEGEE.

This chain joins TRBV5-1 and TRBJ2-1; D unclear. There are 12 residues in the CDR3. The ends were cut back, 5 bases at V and 3 bases at J, with 6 bases in the middle. Germline values: CDR1 SGHRS, CDR2 YFSETQ. Here the CDR3 reads CASSLNYNEQFF. In DNA, the CDR3 is TGCGCCAGCAGTCTAAACTACAATGAGCAGTTCTTC.

This rearrangement joins TRBV18 to TRBJ1-1, with TRBD1 matching 7 bases. Trimming cost V 1 base and J 0 bases; bases outside gene matches: 5. CDR3 length: 16 amino acids. Germline V gene data show CDR1 as KGHSH and CDR2 as LQKENI. In DNA, the CDR3 is TGTGCCAGCTCACCACAGGGACAGCCCATGAACACTGAAGCTTTCTTT. It translates to CASSPQGQPMNTEAFF. Based on the CDR3 plus reference TRBV18 and TRBJ1-1, the full variable domain is NAGVMQNPRHLVRRRGQEARLRCSPMKGHSHVYWYRQLPEEGLKFMVYLQKENIIDESGMPKERFSAEFPKEGPSILRIQQVVRGDSAAYFCASSPQGQPMNTEAFFGQGTRLTVV.

In this sample, this clone turned up a few times. CDR3 region: CASSLTGHEQFF. CDR3 nucleotide sequence: TGTGCCAGCAGCTTAACAGGTCATGAGCAGTTCTTC. This chain connects TRBV7-2 to TRBJ2-1, with a weak D call TRBD1 (5 bases). The CDR3 runs to 12 residues. V lost 2 bases, J lost 8 bases, and 7 bases lay in between. Looked up from germline, CDR1 is SGHTA and CDR2 is FQGNSA.

The chain joins TRBV11-2 to TRBJ1-2; D unresolved. CDR1 SGHAT and CDR2 FQNNGV come from the germline V gene. The ends were cut back, 3 bases at V and 4 bases at J, with 18 bases in the middle. The CDR3 totals 16 residues. As DNA, the CDR3 is TGTGCCAGCAGCTTGGGCTCGGCTCCGCCATCCTATGGCTACACCTTC. As protein: CASSLGSAPPSYGYTF. Variable domain in full (rest from reference TRBV11-2 and TRBJ1-2): EAGVAQSPRYKIIEKRQSVAFWCNPISGHATLYWYQQILGQGPKLLIQFQNNGVVDDSQLPKDRFSAERLKGVDSTLKIQPAKLEDSAVYLCASSLGSAPPSYGYTFGSGTRLTVV.

This clone was observed once. This chain links TRBV15 with TRBJ2-4; maybe TRBD2 (5 bases). The CDR3 contains 21 residues. With 0 bases removed from V and 5 bases from J, the gap between germline ends came to 29 bases. Germline CDR1 and CDR2: LNHNV and YYDKDF (reference sequence). DNA of the CDR3: TGTGCCACCAGCAGAGATACTGATACCCTTCTAGCACTAAGAAGAGAAAACATTCAGTACTTC. Protein sequence: CATSRDTDTLLALRRENIQYF.

The chain combines TRBV6-1 with TRBJ2-7; 12 bases align to TRBD2. Trimming cost V 3 bases and J 7 bases; bases outside gene matches: 7. The CDR3 has 15 residues. CDR1 is MNHNS, CDR2 SASEGT, per germline. This CDR3 reads CASSDSLAGGREQYF. CDR3 in DNA: TGTGCCAGCAGTGACAGTCTAGCGGGAGGGCGAGAGCAGTACTTC.

V is TRBV5-1 and J is TRBJ2-3, with 7 nucleotides matching TRBD1. Germline assignment: CDR1 SGHRS and CDR2 YFSETQ. The CDR3 length is 16 residues. V lost 1 base and J lost 2; bases outside the gene matches: 7. CDR3 sequence: CASSLSGTANTDTQYF. The CDR3 DNA reads as TGCGCCAGCAGCTTGTCCGGGACAGCCAACACAGATACGCAGTATTTT.

The rearrangement joins TRBV6-1 to TRBJ2-7; 7 bases map to TRBD1. J gave up 2 bases and V 0 bases, and 4 bases lay outside the gene matches. The CDR3 runs to 15 residues. CDR1 is MNHNS, CDR2 SASEGT, per germline. The CDR3 DNA sequence: TGTGCCAGCAGTGAAGCAACGACAGGGCCCTACGAGCAGTACTTC. It encodes CASSEATTGPYEQYF.

This clone was detected only once. The chain employs TRBV18 and TRBJ2-7; D unresolved. Deletions cut 1 base from V and 2 bases from J, with 6 bases between. The CDR3 runs to 13 residues. Germline-derived CDR1 and CDR2 are KGHSH and LQKENI. Here the CDR3 DNA reads TGTGCCAGCTCACCACTCGCAGCCTACGAGCAGTACTTC. Translated: CASSPLAAYEQYF.

The rearrangement joins TRBV30 to TRBJ2-3; maybe TRBD1 (5 bases). The germline V and J ends were trimmed by 0 bases and 1 base, with 8 bases remaining between them. This CDR3 region has 14 residues. Germline V CDR1 and CDR2: GTSNPN, SVGIG (reference sequence). CDR3: CAWSVGVGTDTQYF. Written as DNA, the CDR3 is TGTGCCTGGAGTGTAGGGGTGGGCACAGATACGCAGTATTTT.

The chain is built from TRBV11-1 and TRBJ1-2, with 8 positions matching TRBD1. Germline values: CDR1 SGHAT, CDR2 FQDESV (reference sequence). The CDR3 is 14 amino acids. Trimming took 3 bases from V and 7 from J; bases not matched to a gene: 7. CDR3 sequence: CASSLDRERSGYTF. The CDR3 DNA reads TGTGCCAGCAGCTTGGACAGGGAGAGATCTGGCTACACCTTC.

The rearrangement links TRBV13 to TRBJ2-5, with unresolved D. The CDR3 covers 17 residues. V was clipped by 4 bases and J by 2 bases, with 20 bases between them. CDR1 PRHDT and CDR2 FYEKMQ come from the germline V gene (reference sequence). The CDR3 nucleotides read TGTGCCAGCAGCTCGTCTAATAGCCCCCTTTATCAAGAGACCCAGTACTTC. This encodes CASSSSNSPLYQETQYF.

In this sample, this clone turned up once. CDR3 sequence: CASSQAGHSWTNEKLFF. The CDR3 bases are TGCGCCAGCAGCCAAGCAGGACACTCATGGACTAATGAAAAACTGTTTTTT. The gene calls are TRBV4-3 and TRBJ1-4, with D perhaps TRBD1 (5 bases). V lost 1 base and J 2 bases, leaving 14 bases between the germline ends. CDR1 and CDR2 (germline): LGHNA, YSLEER. The CDR3 consists of 17 residues.

The chain is built from TRBV7-3 and TRBJ2-1, with a tentative D call TRBD2 (5 bases). V was trimmed by 4 bases and J by 4 bases, leaving 11 bases between them. Per the germline V gene, CDR1 is SGHTA and CDR2 is FQGTGA. This CDR3 contains 14 residues. CDR3: CASSWGVGYNEQFF. CDR3 in DNA: TGTGCCAGCAGCTGGGGAGTGGGATACAATGAGCAGTTCTTC.

The chain joins TRBV27 to TRBJ1-4; D might be TRBD1 (6 bases). The CDR3 totals 18 residues. V was clipped by 2 bases and J by 1 base, with 17 bases between them. CDR1 MNHEY and CDR2 SMNVEV come from the germline V gene (reference sequence). The CDR3 coding sequence is TGTGCCAGCAGTTTAAATATTTGGGGGCGAGGAACTAATGAAAAACTGTTTTTT. It specifies CASSLNIWGRGTNEKLFF.

CDR3 coding DNA: TGCGCCAGCAGCCAAGAGCCTCGGGGGAGCACAGATACGCAGTATTTT. Translated: CASSQEPRGSTDTQYF. The chain couples TRBV4-3 to TRBJ2-3; D is perhaps TRBD2 (6 bases). Trimming shortened V by 0 bases and J by 0 bases, and 10 bases separated the two germline ends. This CDR3 has 16 amino acids. Per the germline V gene, CDR1 is LGHNA and CDR2 is YSLEER.

The chain combines TRBV7-2 with TRBJ2-7, with D tentatively TRBD2 (6 bases). Trimming cost V 6 bases and J 1 base, with 10 bases left between them. Germline V CDR1 and CDR2: SGHTA, FQGNSA. CDR3 size: 13 residues. CDR3 nucleotide sequence: TGTGCCAGCAGTCTAGCGAGTTCCTACGAGCAGTACTTC. Its protein product is CASSLASSYEQYF.

The chain recombines TRBV5-1 with TRBJ2-2; 7 nucleotides align to TRBD1. CDR1 is SGHRS and CDR2 is YFSETQ in the germline V gene. This CDR3 region has 14 residues. Trimming at V came to 6 bases and at J to 1 base, leaving 3 bases not matched to a gene. This chain's CDR3 is CASIGTENTGELFF. CDR3 DNA sequence: TGCGCCAGCATCGGGACAGAGAACACCGGGGAGCTGTTTTTT.

The chain joins TRBV29-1 to TRBJ2-7; tentative D call: TRBD1 (5 bases). This CDR3 contains 11 residues. V gave up 4 bases and J gave up 6 bases, with 10 bases separating them. Germline CDR1 SQVTM, CDR2 ANQGSEA. The CDR3 protein is CSVVEGVEQYF. The CDR3 DNA sequence: TGCAGCGTTGTGGAAGGGGTCGAGCAGTACTTC.

This rearrangement joins TRBV30 to TRBJ1-5; tentatively, D is TRBD1 (5 bases). The length of the CDR3 is 13 residues. Trimming pared 2 bases from V and 6 bases from J, leaving 11 bases between. CDR1 GTSNPN and CDR2 SVGIG come from the germline V gene (reference sequence). CDR3 DNA: TGTGCCTGGAGTTTGAGGGGAGGTCAGCCCCAGCATTTT. Amino acid sequence: CAWSLRGGQPQHF.

This sequence joins TRBV5-1 and TRBJ1-5, with 8 bases aligning to TRBD1. V lost 3 bases to trimming and J lost 6 bases; unmatched junction nucleotides: 8. Germline V gene data show CDR1 as SGHRS and CDR2 as YFSETQ. There are 15 residues in the CDR3. The CDR3 nucleotides read TGCGCCAGCAGCTCCGGACAGGGAGAAAGTCAGCCCCAGCATTTT. Protein sequence: CASSSGQGESQPQHF. The full variable domain, rest sourced from reference TRBV5-1 and TRBJ1-5, is KAGVTQTPRYLIKTRGQQVTLSCSPISGHRSVSWYQQTPGQGLQFLFEYFSETQRNKGNFPGRFSGRQFSNSRSEMNVSTLELGDSALYLCASSSGQGESQPQHFGDGTRLSIL.

V gene TRBV5-1 combines with J gene TRBJ1-1; TRBD1 matches 7 bases. J was trimmed by 3 bases and V by 2 bases; bases with no gene match: 1. The CDR3 is made up of 13 amino acids. Per germline, CDR1 SGHRS and CDR2 YFSETQ. Here the CDR3 reads CASSFDRDTEAFF. For the CDR3, the DNA is TGCGCCAGCAGCTTCGACAGGGACACTGAAGCTTTCTTT.

The chain is built from TRBV19 and TRBJ2-1, with D unclear. The ends were cut back, 1 base at V and 7 bases at J, with 5 bases in the middle. The length of the CDR3 is 12 residues. The V gene's germline CDR1 is LNHDA and CDR2 SQIVND (reference sequence). DNA for the CDR3: TGTGCCAGTAGTATAGCCACTAATGAGCAGTTCTTC. Amino acid sequence: CASSIATNEQFF. Variable domain in full (rest from reference TRBV19 and TRBJ2-1): DGGITQSPKYLFRKEGQNVTLSCEQNLNHDAMYWYRQDPGQGLRLIYYSQIVNDFQKGDIAEGYSVSREKKESFPLTVTSAQKNPTAFYLCASSIATNEQFFGPGTRLTVL.

This rearrangement joins TRBV10-3 to TRBJ2-5; 9 bases are shared with TRBD1. Germline V CDR1 and CDR2: ENHRY, SYGVKD. V was clipped by 5 bases and J by 7 bases; unmatched bases: 8. The CDR3 sequence is 14 residues long. The CDR3 protein is CAISPRDREGTQYF. The CDR3 DNA is TGTGCCATCAGTCCCCGGGACAGGGAGGGGACCCAGTACTTC.